This T cell receptor beta chain is drawn from a study of blood T cell repertoires in COVID-19. Study information: The United States, Italy and Spain provided the acute and convalescent COVID-19 samples. T cells, B-cell-depleted T cells, or PBMCs supplied cDNA or gDNA.

Authors' data handling: It was from reference gene primer amplification that nucleated cell counts were estimated. The repertoire was sequenced with immunoSEQ multiplex PCR; TCRdb's copy has only in-frame clones and lacks some. The DNA gave D and trimming, while V, J and clone size come from that table. Of 350,000 to 450,000 clones detected, approximately 81% appear once; the ten largest clones hold roughly 3.9%. This clone was seen a single time. CDR1 is SEHNR and CDR2 is FQNEAQ in the germline V gene (reference sequence). V shed 1 base and J shed 1 base, with 17 bases lying between them. This CDR3 is built from 18 residues.

Sequencing was carried out using peripheral blood. The V and J genes are TRBV7-9 and TRBJ1-3; D is possibly TRBD1 (5 bases). The receptor was isolated from a woman between 18 and 29 years old with acute or convalescent COVID-19. CDR3 DNA: TGTGCCAGCAGCTTAGGTTTCGGGGGGATGATATCTGGAAACACCATATATTTT. Protein product: CASSLGFGGMISGNTIYF.